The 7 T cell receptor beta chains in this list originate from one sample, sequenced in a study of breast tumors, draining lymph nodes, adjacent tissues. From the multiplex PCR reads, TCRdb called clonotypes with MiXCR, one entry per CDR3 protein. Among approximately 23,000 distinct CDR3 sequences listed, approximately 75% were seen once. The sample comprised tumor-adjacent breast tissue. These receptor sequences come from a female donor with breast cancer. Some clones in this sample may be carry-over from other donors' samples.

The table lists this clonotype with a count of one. The chain's CDR3 is CASSFTSGARNEQFF. CDR3 nucleotide sequence: TGTGCCAGCAGCTTTACTAGCGGGGCTCGCAATGAGCAGTTCTTC. The V and J genes are TRBV7-2 and TRBJ2-1; 10 bases align to TRBD2. CDR3 length equals 15 residues. J lost 6 bases, V lost 3 bases, and 5 bases had no gene match. Germline lookup yields CDR1 SGHTA and CDR2 FQGNSA.

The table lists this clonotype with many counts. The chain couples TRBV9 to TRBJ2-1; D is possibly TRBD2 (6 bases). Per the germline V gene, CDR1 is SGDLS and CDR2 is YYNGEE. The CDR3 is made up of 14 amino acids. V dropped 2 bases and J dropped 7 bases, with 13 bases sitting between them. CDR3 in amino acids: CASSVTGGWNEQFF. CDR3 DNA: TGTGCCAGCAGCGTTACCGGGGGTTGGAATGAGCAGTTCTTC.

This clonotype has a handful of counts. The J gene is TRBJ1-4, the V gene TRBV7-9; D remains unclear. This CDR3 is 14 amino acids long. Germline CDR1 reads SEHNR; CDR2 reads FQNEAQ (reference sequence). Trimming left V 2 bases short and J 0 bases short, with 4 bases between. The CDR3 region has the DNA TGTGCCAGCAGCTTACCAGCAACTAATGAAAAACTGTTTTTT. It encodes CASSLPATNEKLFF. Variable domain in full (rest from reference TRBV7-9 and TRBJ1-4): DTGVSQNPRHKITKRGQNVTFRCDPISEHNRLYWYRQTLGQGPEFLTYFQNEAQLEKSRLLSDRFSAERPKGSFSTLEIQRTEQGDSAMYLCASSLPATNEKLFFGSGTQLSVL.

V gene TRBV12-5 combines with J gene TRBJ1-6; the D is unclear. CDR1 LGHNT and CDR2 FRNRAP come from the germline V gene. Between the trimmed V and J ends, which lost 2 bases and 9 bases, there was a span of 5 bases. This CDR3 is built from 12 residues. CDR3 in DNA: TGTGCTAGTGGTTTGTTTGGTTCACCCCTCCACTTT. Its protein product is CASGLFGSPLHF.

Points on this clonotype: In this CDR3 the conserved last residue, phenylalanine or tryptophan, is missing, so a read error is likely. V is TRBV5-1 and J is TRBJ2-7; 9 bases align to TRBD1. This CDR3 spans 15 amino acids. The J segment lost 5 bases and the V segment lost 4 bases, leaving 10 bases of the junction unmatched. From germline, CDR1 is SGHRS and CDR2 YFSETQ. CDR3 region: CASSGATGGTDEQYL. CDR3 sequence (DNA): TGCGCCAGCAGCGGGGCCACAGGGGGCACTGACGAGCAGTACCTC.

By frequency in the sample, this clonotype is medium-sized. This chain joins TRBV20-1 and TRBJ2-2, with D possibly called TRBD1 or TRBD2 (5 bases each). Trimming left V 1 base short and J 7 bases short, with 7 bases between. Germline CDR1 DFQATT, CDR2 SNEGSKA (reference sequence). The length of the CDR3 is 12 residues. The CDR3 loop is CSARGDGGELFF. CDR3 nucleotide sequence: TGCAGTGCTAGAGGGGACGGCGGGGAGCTGTTTTTT.

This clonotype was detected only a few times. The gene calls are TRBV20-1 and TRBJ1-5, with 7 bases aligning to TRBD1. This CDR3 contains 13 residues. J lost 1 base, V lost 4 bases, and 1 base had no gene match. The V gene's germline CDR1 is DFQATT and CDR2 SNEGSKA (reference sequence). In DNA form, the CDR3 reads TGCAGTGCTAAGGGGGCCAGCAATCAGCCCCAGCATTTT. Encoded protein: CSAKGASNQPQHF.